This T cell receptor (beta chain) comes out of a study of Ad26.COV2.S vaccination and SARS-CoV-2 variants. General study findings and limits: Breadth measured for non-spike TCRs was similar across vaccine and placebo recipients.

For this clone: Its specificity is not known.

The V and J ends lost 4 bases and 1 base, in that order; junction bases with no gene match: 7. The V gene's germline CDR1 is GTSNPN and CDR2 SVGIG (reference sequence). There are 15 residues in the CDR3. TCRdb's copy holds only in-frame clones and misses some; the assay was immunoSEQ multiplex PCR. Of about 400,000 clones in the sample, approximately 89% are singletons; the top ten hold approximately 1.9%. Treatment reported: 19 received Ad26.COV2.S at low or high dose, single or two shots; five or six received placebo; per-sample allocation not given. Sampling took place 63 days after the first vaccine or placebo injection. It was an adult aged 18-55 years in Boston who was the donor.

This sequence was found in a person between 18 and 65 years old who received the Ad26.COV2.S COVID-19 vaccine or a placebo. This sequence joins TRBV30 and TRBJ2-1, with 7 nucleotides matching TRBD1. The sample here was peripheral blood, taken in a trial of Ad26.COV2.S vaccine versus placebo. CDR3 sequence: CAWTARDRSYNEQFF. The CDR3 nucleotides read TGTGCCTGGACCGCCCGGGACAGATCCTACAATGAGCAGTTCTTC.